The 15 T cell receptor beta chains below all came from one sample that was sequenced in a study of beta chain features in type 1 diabetes. General observations from the study: A moderate, significant TCRB CDR3 shortening appeared in type 1 diabetes across four CD4+ subsets.

What was sequenced were expressed TCRB transcripts, since all of the isolated RNA had been reverse transcribed. Clones were sequenced by immunoSEQ multiplex PCR, and TCRdb holds only the in-frame ones, with some missing. The sample holds a few hundred thousand clones, around 12% seen once. These receptors have no identified antigens. Sequencing input: naive CD4+ T cells from blood. Receptors originate from a woman younger than 35 with type 1 diabetes.

This clone was picked up a small number of times. The J gene is TRBJ2-5, the V gene TRBV5-6; 7 bases are a match to TRBD2. Germline CDR1 reads SGHDT; CDR2 reads YYEEEE. This CDR3 region has 17 residues. V gave up 1 base and J gave up 3 bases; unmatched junction bases: 12. In DNA form, the CDR3 reads TGTGCCAGCAGCTTGTGGGGCGGGGGACGTCGGGAAGAGACCCAGTACTTC. Encoded protein: CASSLWGGGRREETQYF.

A few counts support this clone. The chain couples TRBV4-3 to TRBJ1-4; D is undetermined. This CDR3 contains 15 residues. The V and J ends lost 0 bases and 7 bases respectively, with 12 bases between them. Per the germline V gene, CDR1 is LGHNA and CDR2 is YSLEER. CDR3 in amino acids: CASSQDGPGGEKLFF. As DNA, the CDR3 is TGCGCCAGCAGCCAAGATGGCCCGGGAGGTGAAAAACTGTTTTTT.

In its sample, this clone was seen a few times. This sequence joins TRBV9 and TRBJ1-2; D uncertain. The germline CDR1 and CDR2 sequences are SGDLS and YYNGEE. Between the trimmed V and J ends, which lost 0 bases and 4 bases, there was a span of 7 bases. CDR3 length: 13 residues. The chain's CDR3 is CASSVGSGYGYTF. The CDR3 nucleotides are TGTGCCAGCAGCGTAGGTTCAGGCTATGGCTACACCTTC.

This clone was counted between two and nine times. The chain joins TRBV5-6 to TRBJ2-1; 8 bases match TRBD2. The V gene end was trimmed by 6 bases and the J gene end by 4 bases; junction bases not matched to a gene: 9. This CDR3 contains 15 residues. Germline CDR1 reads SGHDT; CDR2 reads YYEEEE. Written as DNA, the CDR3 is TGTGCCAGCACCCTAGGGACTAGTCGGTACAATGAGCAGTTCTTC. This codes for CASTLGTSRYNEQFF.

V is TRBV6-6 and J is TRBJ1-2; possible D gene TRBD1, 5 bases. Looked up from germline, CDR1 is MNHNY and CDR2 is SVGAGI (reference sequence). This CDR3 is 13 amino acids long. The V end lost 6 bases, the J end lost 6 bases, and 14 bases lay between the germline ends. In DNA form, the CDR3 reads TGTGCCAGCAGCCAAAGGTTAGGGGATGGCTACACCTTC. This sequence encodes CASSQRLGDGYTF.

This clone was detected only a few times. Distinct nucleotide sequences in the sample also encode this CDR3. V is TRBV7-2 and J is TRBJ2-3; maybe TRBD1 (6 bases). Germline CDR1 is SGHTA and CDR2 is FQGNSA. The V and J ends lost 5 bases and 0 bases respectively, with 9 bases between them. CDR3 length equals 14 residues. The CDR3, as DNA: TGTGCCAGCAGCCCCGGGACAAGCACAGATACGCAGTATTTT. Translating gives CASSPGTSTDTQYF. The full variable domain, its missing parts supplied by reference TRBV7-2 and TRBJ2-3, is GAGVSQSPSNKVTEKGKDVELRCDPISGHTALYWYRQSLGQGLEFLIYFQGNSAPDKSGLPSDRFSAERTGGSVSTLTIQRTQQEDSAVYLCASSPGTSTDTQYFGPGTRLTVL.

This clone was detected a few times. The V gene is TRBV4-2, the J gene TRBJ2-4; 9 bases match TRBD2. CDR1 and CDR2 (germline): LGHNA, YNFKEQ. V lost 1 base, J lost 8 bases, and 3 bases stayed unmatched. This CDR3 spans 14 amino acids. CDR3 protein: CASSQGLAEDIQYF. DNA for the CDR3: TGTGCCAGCAGCCAAGGACTAGCGGAGGACATTCAGTACTTC.

The chain is built from TRBV29-1 and TRBJ1-5; D is possibly TRBD1 (6 bases). CDR1 and CDR2 from the germline V gene are SQVTM and ANQGSEA. The germline V and J ends were trimmed by 4 bases and 7 bases, with 11 bases remaining between them. There are 12 residues in the CDR3. CDR3 loop: CSVASQGQPQHF. The DNA for the CDR3 is TGCAGCGTTGCGAGTCAGGGGCAGCCCCAGCATTTT. Together with reference TRBV29-1 and TRBJ1-5, the CDR3 gives the full variable domain: SAVISQKPSRDICQRGTSLTIQCQVDSQVTMMFWYRQQPGQSLTLIATANQGSEATYESGFVIDKFPISRPNLTFSTLTVSNMSPEDSSIYLCSVASQGQPQHFGDGTRLSIL.

This clone has more than one count but fewer than ten. The chain links TRBV5-4 to TRBJ2-7, with 8 positions matching TRBD1. The germline V gene has CDR1 SGHNT and CDR2 YYREEE (reference sequence). V lost 4 bases to trimming and J lost 3 bases; unmatched junction nucleotides: 9. The CDR3 is 15 residues long. This chain's CDR3 is CASSKQGEGVYEQYF. The CDR3, as DNA: TGTGCCAGCAGCAAACAGGGGGAAGGCGTCTACGAGCAGTACTTC.

The chain employs TRBV14 and TRBJ2-7; D possibly corresponds to TRBD1 (7 bases). V lost 3 bases and J lost 3, with 12 bases in between. In germline, CDR1 is SGHDN, CDR2 FVKESK. The CDR3 contains 14 residues. CDR3 loop: CASSHAGQRYEQYF. CDR3 bases: TGTGCCAGCAGCCACGCGGGACAGCGCTACGAGCAGTACTTC.

V is TRBV25-1 and J is TRBJ2-7; D perhaps matches TRBD2 (6 bases). Germline CDR1 and CDR2: MGHDK and SYGVNS. Trimming stripped 6 bases from V and 6 bases from J, with 12 bases between. The CDR3 has 12 residues. CDR3 residues: CASRDYTSEQYF. As DNA, the CDR3 is TGTGCCAGCAGGGACTATACTTCCGAGCAGTACTTC.

This chain uses TRBV28 with TRBJ2-3; D is undetermined. V was shortened by 7 bases and J by 2 bases, with 7 bases between the two germline ends. The germline V gene encodes CDR1 MDHEN and CDR2 SYDVKM. CDR3 size: 12 residues. Written as DNA, the CDR3 is TGTGCCAGCACTACCGCCACAGATACGCAGTATTTT. Its protein is CASTTATDTQYF.

The chain combines TRBV5-6 with TRBJ1-1, with TRBD1 as a possible D gene (5 bases). From germline, CDR1 is SGHDT and CDR2 YYEEEE. The CDR3 spans 13 residues. The V gene lost 6 bases and the J gene lost 6 bases, with 15 bases spanning the gap. CDR3 nucleotide sequence: TGTGCCAGCACCATGACAGTACATGCTGAAGCTTTCTTT. Encoded protein: CASTMTVHAEAFF.

The V gene is TRBV6-5, the J gene TRBJ2-3; D unclear. The CDR3 loop spans 11 amino acids. Looked up from germline, CDR1 is MNHEY and CDR2 is SVGAGI. V lost 10 bases and J lost 6, with 11 bases in between. CDR3 sequence: CATTLRDTQYF. CDR3 sequence (DNA): TGTGCCACCACGCTGCGGGATACGCAGTATTTT.

This clone has just a few counts. The genes are TRBV10-3 and TRBJ1-2; D uncertain. Germline CDR1 reads ENHRY; CDR2 reads SYGVKD. There are 14 residues in the CDR3. Trimming removed 0 bases from V and 8 bases from J, with 13 bases in between. DNA for the CDR3: TGTGCCATCAGTGAGTCGACGAGGGAAGGGGGCTACACCTTC. It codes for CAISESTREGGYTF.